These 25 T cell receptor beta chains originate from one sample sequenced in a study of shared clonotypes between healthy human individuals. Generated by immunoSEQ multiplex PCR, the TCRdb table keeps only in-frame clones and is missing some. Among over 2 million clones listed, around 92% were seen once. Sequencing was performed on naive CD4+ T cells from PBMCs. Subset noted: CD45RA+ positively selected. The receptors were gathered from a man between 18 and 29 years old in good health. Some clones in this sample may be carry-over from other donors' samples.

This clone was observed a single time. This chain uses TRBV9 with TRBJ1-2; the D is unclear. The CDR3 runs to 15 residues. Germline V lookup: CDR1 SGDLS, CDR2 YYNGEE. V was shortened by 3 bases and J by 1 base, with 13 bases between the two germline ends. CDR3 sequence: CASSAPGSLNYGYTF. In nucleotides, the CDR3 is TGTGCCAGCAGCGCCCCCGGGAGCCTTAACTATGGCTACACCTTC.

The J gene is TRBJ2-5, the V gene TRBV5-1, with D maybe TRBD1 (6 bases). Germline V gene lookup returns CDR1 SGHRS and CDR2 YFSETQ. The CDR3 totals 14 residues. Trimming left V 0 bases short and J 5 bases short, with 11 bases between. The CDR3 reads CASSLVYRAETQYF. CDR3 nucleotides: TGCGCCAGCAGCTTGGTATACAGGGCTGAGACCCAGTACTTC.

The chain employs TRBV7-2 and TRBJ1-6; 9 positions match TRBD1. The CDR3 consists of 15 residues. V lost 1 base and J lost 7; bases outside the gene matches: 2. The V gene's germline CDR1 is SGHTA and CDR2 FQGNSA. The CDR3 nucleotides are TGTGCCAGCAGCTTAGGGGGGACAGGGAATTCACCCCTCCACTTT. The encoded protein is CASSLGGTGNSPLHF.

V is TRBV6-5 and J is TRBJ2-3; the match to TRBD2 covers 7 bases. V gave up 7 bases and J gave up 1 base; unmatched junction bases: 5. Germline CDR1 and CDR2: MNHEY and SVGAGI. The CDR3 consists of 14 residues. CDR3 nucleotides: TGTGCCAGCAAAAGCGCGGGGGGCACAGATACGCAGTATTTT. It encodes CASKSAGGTDTQYF.

The rearrangement joins TRBV30 to TRBJ2-7; 11 nucleotides agree with TRBD2. This CDR3 spans 16 amino acids. The V gene end was trimmed by 0 bases and the J gene end by 1 base; junction bases not matched to a gene: 5. Per germline, CDR1 GTSNPN and CDR2 SVGIG (reference sequence). CDR3 in amino acids: CAWSVHGTSGSYEQYF. The CDR3 nucleotides are TGTGCCTGGAGTGTTCACGGGACTAGCGGATCCTACGAGCAGTACTTC. Full variable domain (outside the CDR3, taken from reference TRBV30 and TRBJ2-7): SQTIHQWPATLVQPVGSPLSLECTVEGTSNPNLYWYRQAAGRGLQLLFYSVGIGQISSEVPQNLSASRPQDRQFILSSKKLLLSDSGFYLCAWSVHGTSGSYEQYFGPGTRLTVT.

This chain links TRBV27 with TRBJ2-3; 9 bases line up with TRBD1. The V and J ends lost 4 bases and 8 bases, in that order; junction bases with no gene match: 10. Germline V lookup: CDR1 MNHEY, CDR2 SMNVEV (reference sequence). The CDR3 extends over 15 amino acids. CDR3 amino acids: CASSSPGQGTGTQYF. The DNA for the CDR3 is TGTGCCAGCAGTTCACCGGGACAGGGAACGGGTACGCAGTATTTT.

The rearrangement uses TRBV15 and TRBJ2-7, with a tentative D call TRBD1 (5 bases). V was cut by 4 bases and J by 3 bases, with 10 bases left in between. The CDR3 is 13 residues long. Germline V gene lookup returns CDR1 LNHNV and CDR2 YYDKDF (reference sequence). The CDR3 spells CATSKNRGYEQYF. The CDR3, as DNA: TGTGCCACCAGCAAAAATAGGGGCTACGAGCAGTACTTC.

The chain couples TRBV5-1 to TRBJ2-3, with D possibly TRBD1 on 6 matching bases. V lost 0 bases to trimming and J lost 2 bases, with 10 bases between them. The CDR3 is made up of 15 amino acids. CDR1 and CDR2 from the germline V gene are SGHRS and YFSETQ. CDR3 sequence: CASSLVGHLTDTQYF. The CDR3 DNA follows: TGCGCCAGCAGCTTGGTGGGACACCTCACAGATACGCAGTATTTT.

V usage is TRBV18 and J usage is TRBJ2-3; D possibly corresponds to TRBD1 (6 bases). The CDR3 sequence is 13 residues long. The ends were cut back, 3 bases at V and 5 bases at J, with 9 bases in the middle. Germline CDR1 KGHSH, CDR2 LQKENI. DNA of the CDR3: TGTGCCAGCTCACCGGGGGCCGAAGATACGCAGTATTTT. Protein product: CASSPGAEDTQYF.

The V gene is TRBV28, the J gene TRBJ2-1; TRBD1 aligns across 11 bases. The CDR3 is made up of 14 amino acids. CDR1 and CDR2 from the germline V gene are MDHEN and SYDVKM. The trim removed 2 bases at V and 10 bases at J, leaving 4 bases unmatched. The DNA of the CDR3 is TGTGCCAGCAGTTTAGGACAGGGGGCGATGGAGCAGTTCTTC. This translates into CASSLGQGAMEQFF.

J is TRBJ2-7 and V is TRBV19; D gene unclear. This CDR3 comprises 14 residues. Trimming removed 2 bases at V and 4 bases at J, with 12 bases between. Germline V gives CDR1 LNHDA, CDR2 SQIVND (reference sequence). This chain's CDR3 is CASSITVGSYEQYF. The CDR3 DNA reads as TGTGCCAGTAGTATAACAGTCGGCAGTTACGAGCAGTACTTC.

CDR3 sequence: CASSSRGTGGLGGANVLTF. Written as DNA, the CDR3 is TGTGCCAGCAGCTCTAGAGGGACAGGGGGCCTTGGAGGGGCCAACGTCCTGACTTTC. This chain links TRBV11-3 with TRBJ2-6, with 12 bases lining up with TRBD1. Germline assignment: CDR1 SGHNT and CDR2 YENEEA. V was clipped by 4 bases and J by 4 bases; unmatched bases: 11. The CDR3 covers 19 residues. The whole variable domain, remainder taken from reference TRBV11-3 and TRBJ2-6, is EAGVVQSPRYKIIEKKQPVAFWCNPISGHNTLYWYLQNLGQGPELLIRYENEEAVDDSQLPKDRFSAERLKGVDSTLKIQPAELGDSAVYLCASSSRGTGGLGGANVLTFGAGSRLTVL.

This chain joins TRBV6-5 and TRBJ1-4; 9 bases match TRBD1. The germline gives CDR1 MNHEY, CDR2 SVGAGI. The CDR3 is 15 amino acids. V lost 2 bases to trimming and J lost 8 bases; unmatched junction nucleotides: 6. The CDR3: CASSYATGGREKLFF. The CDR3 DNA follows: TGTGCCAGCAGTTACGCAACAGGGGGCAGGGAAAAACTGTTTTTT.

The CDR3 DNA reads TGTGCCAGCAGTTTAAATGGGGGGAGCAATCAGCCCCAGCATTTT. It codes for CASSLNGGSNQPQHF. The chain employs TRBV27 and TRBJ1-5; the D gene is possibly TRBD1 (5 bases). This CDR3 has 15 residues. V shed 2 bases and J shed 1 base, with 9 bases lying between them. Looked up from germline, CDR1 is MNHEY and CDR2 is SMNVEV (reference sequence).

The rearrangement links TRBV2 to TRBJ2-1; a possible D gene is TRBD2 (5 bases). This CDR3 spans 14 amino acids. V was clipped by 7 bases and J by 9 bases, with 19 bases between them. Germline assignment: CDR1 SNHLY and CDR2 FYNNEI. In DNA form, the CDR3 reads TGTGCCAGCAAAGTAACTAGGAGTTTCGGTGAGCAGTTCTTC. Translating it yields CASKVTRSFGEQFF.

J is TRBJ2-1 and V is TRBV4-2, with 7 bases fitting TRBD2. Germline loops: CDR1 LGHNA, CDR2 YNFKEQ. Trimming at V came to 0 bases and at J to 9 bases, leaving 5 bases not matched to a gene. The CDR3 has 14 residues. The CDR3 loop is CASSQDLGGFEQFF. DNA for the CDR3: TGTGCCAGCAGCCAAGATCTGGGAGGGTTTGAGCAGTTCTTC.

The V gene is TRBV5-4, the J gene TRBJ1-2, with a weak D call TRBD1 (6 bases). Trimming took off 4 bases at V and 5 bases at J, with 18 bases between the two ends. The germline V gene encodes CDR1 SGHNT and CDR2 YYREEE (reference sequence). The CDR3 covers 15 residues. This CDR3 is CASSVDNRVWYGYTF. DNA for the CDR3: TGTGCCAGCAGCGTAGATAACAGGGTCTGGTATGGCTACACCTTC.

The CDR3 nucleotides read TGTGCCAGCAGCCAAGATTTCGTTCTCGGGACAGGAATCGGGCGGTACGAGCAGTACTTC. Amino acids: CASSQDFVLGTGIGRYEQYF. The chain couples TRBV14 to TRBJ2-7, with TRBD1 matching 8 bases. Looked up from germline, CDR1 is SGHDN and CDR2 is FVKESK. The ends lost 0 bases at V and 4 bases at J; junction bases unmatched: 20. The CDR3 runs 20 residues.

The rearrangement joins TRBV4-1 to TRBJ2-7, with 9 bases that match TRBD2. J was trimmed by 2 bases and V by 5 bases; bases with no gene match: 4. This CDR3 comprises 14 residues. The germline gives CDR1 MGHRA, CDR2 YSYEKL. CDR3 protein: CASSRVAGAYEQYF. The CDR3 nucleotides read TGCGCCAGCAGCAGGGTAGCGGGAGCCTACGAGCAGTACTTC.

The CDR3 protein is CASSPGLGLNEQFF. The CDR3 DNA is TGTGCCAGCTCACCAGGTCTGGGTTTAAATGAGCAGTTCTTC. The gene calls are TRBV18 and TRBJ2-1; D remains unclear. The CDR3 covers 14 residues. Germline CDR1 reads KGHSH; CDR2 reads LQKENI. The germline V and J ends were trimmed by 2 bases and 7 bases, with 12 bases remaining between them.

The table lists this clone with a count of one. The rearrangement links TRBV19 to TRBJ2-5, with 8 bases lining up with TRBD1. The germline gives CDR1 LNHDA, CDR2 SQIVND (reference sequence). This CDR3 region has 15 residues. The J segment lost 5 bases and the V segment lost 4 bases, leaving 9 bases of the junction unmatched. In DNA, the CDR3 is TGTGCCAGTAGTAAAAGGACAGGGCTGGGGGAGACCCAGTACTTC. The encoded protein is CASSKRTGLGETQYF.

V is TRBV7-3 and J is TRBJ2-7, with TRBD2 as a possible D gene (6 bases). This CDR3 spans 16 amino acids. Germline CDR1 reads SGHTA; CDR2 reads FQGTGA. Trimming shortened V by 0 bases and J by 4 bases, and 16 bases separated the two germline ends. The chain's CDR3 is CASSLTVERAFYEQYF. The CDR3 DNA sequence: TGTGCCAGCAGCTTAACGGTCGAGCGGGCTTTTTACGAGCAGTACTTC.

To note about this clone: Other DNA sequences in this sample translate to the same CDR3. V and J are TRBV6-5 and TRBJ2-7; no definite D call. The ends were cut back, 0 bases at V and 4 bases at J, with 13 bases in the middle. Germline V lookup: CDR1 MNHEY, CDR2 SVGAGI. The CDR3 covers 15 residues. The chain's CDR3 is CASSYSSSGTYEQYF. The DNA of the CDR3 is TGTGCCAGCAGTTACTCGTCCTCCGGCACTTACGAGCAGTACTTC.

The chain has TRBV5-1 and TRBJ1-2; no firm D call. CDR3 length equals 12 residues. The germline V gene encodes CDR1 SGHRS and CDR2 YFSETQ. V dropped 0 bases and J dropped 4 bases, with 4 bases sitting between them. CDR3 sequence reads: CASSLEAYGYTF. Here the CDR3 DNA reads TGCGCCAGCAGCTTGGAGGCCTATGGCTACACCTTC. Based on the CDR3 plus reference TRBV5-1 and TRBJ1-2, the full variable domain is KAGVTQTPRYLIKTRGQQVTLSCSPISGHRSVSWYQQTPGQGLQFLFEYFSETQRNKGNFPGRFSGRQFSNSRSEMNVSTLELGDSALYLCASSLEAYGYTFGSGTRLTVV.

The chain is built from TRBV5-6 and TRBJ2-7, with 10 bases lining up with TRBD1. The CDR3 loop spans 17 amino acids. Per germline, CDR1 SGHDT and CDR2 YYEEEE. Losses at the gene ends were 3 bases for V and 9 bases for J; bases not matched to a gene: 18. The CDR3 sequence is CASSWRDRGYGGLGQYF. CDR3 DNA: TGTGCCAGCAGCTGGCGGGACAGGGGATACGGAGGTTTGGGGCAGTACTTC.